This TCR beta chain was obtained from a study of T cell responses to AZD1222 COVID-19 vaccine listed by TCRdb under 2021. Concerning the study at large: AZD1222 recipients given second doses at about 4 weeks or at about 12 weeks were pooled, since spike-specific TCR depth and breadth were not found to differ between the two schedules. TCR sequencing covered 233 trial participants: about 210 given two doses of AZD1222 and about 26 given two doses of MenACWY control vaccine. Enrollment into the trials was organized by age into subgroups of 18-55, 56-69 and 70-plus years, and those subgroups contained approximately 150, 30 and 60 TCR-sequenced participants, respectively.

The CDR3 regions of human TCRbeta chains were subjected to immunosequencing. Turning to the authors' computational methods: Repertoire TCRs were checked for matches against a reference library of SARS-CoV-2-specific TCRs that had been generated using the MIRA antigen-specificity platform. Breadth was defined as the fraction of unique TCRs that were SARS-CoV-2-associated. Depth was defined as the fraction of total T cells that were SARS-CoV-2-associated. Each spike-specific TCR was assigned to its reactive spike region and to a CD4 or CD8 class using the MIRA data. Log10-transformed breadth and depth values were compared by one-way ANOVA with Sidak's multiple comparisons tests. Sourced from immuneACCESS, this table was stored by TCRdb with only in-frame sequences that have V and J called. A share of the clones is absent; for the studies checked, an unresolved V gene accounts for under half, and the remainder has no known explanation. That table furnishes V, J and clone size, whereas the DNA furnished D and trimming. The sample includes about 110,000 clones, with about 88% observed a single time. The top ten clonotypes cover 8.5% to 10% of the sample.

The paper's findings and limits, for the study overall: The 56-69-year group was small, and its depth increase did not reach significance, likely because of low power. Because no samples from the day 14 peak response were available, repertoires could be characterized only after the peak T cell response. CD4 TCRs associated with the vaccine covered the entire spike protein, and the dominant responses were in regions 160-218 and 743-854. Most participants were white British and females outnumbered males, and the authors suggested that clonal diversity may have been underestimated. Conclusions about previously exposed vaccinees were limited because only six AZD1222 recipients were SARS-CoV-2 seropositive at baseline. Reportedly, close to half of the unique spike-specific TCRs recognized epitopes lying outside the regions that are mutated in the B.1.351 and B.1.1.7 variants. After two AZD1222 doses, spike-specific TCR breadth and depth were significantly higher than at day 0 and than in MenACWY recipients.

On this clone itself: Its target antigen remains unknown. No much larger clone is present one base from it, and per-base qualities are unavailable.

The CDR3 runs 13 residues from the cysteine to the phenylalanine. This entry keeps only the CDR3 DNA: 39 bases, framed from base 1. Trimming takes 4 bases off V and 4 bases off J; junction bases not matched to a gene: 3. Sample time point, as interpreted from the label and publication: baseline before first vaccination. Vaccinee samples came from UK trials COV001 and COV002, including a single-blind randomized controlled phase 2/3 trial of AZD1222 (ChAdOx1 nCoV-19) in healthy adults. For TCRbeta chain sequencing, PBMC samples from trial participants were taken at day 0 and at day 28 after the second dose.

This receptor was obtained from an adult in good health. Material: peripheral blood, obtained on day 0 of AZD1222 vaccination. The chain joins TRBV12-3 or TRBV12-4 to TRBJ1-2; a stretch of 7 junction bases matches TRBD1. The sequence in DNA is TGTGCCAGCAGTTACAGGGGAGGCTATGGCTACACCTTC. Translation gives CASSYRGGYGYTF.